Given below is one TCR beta chain in context. The data originate from a study of Tregs in tolerant kidney transplant recipients. Some clones are missing from TCRdb's copy, which holds only in-frame ones; the method was immunoSEQ multiplex PCR. Of tens of thousands of clones listed, less than 90% are singletons. CD4+CD25+CD127- Tregs, CD4+CD25- non-Tregs, CD4 and CD8 cells were sorted. Looked up from germline, CDR1 is WSHSY and CDR2 is SAAADI. The CDR3 is made up of 18 amino acids. V was shortened by 1 base and J by 6 bases, with 23 bases between the two germline ends. This chain connects TRBV10-2 to TRBJ2-3; TRBD2 might be the D (6 bases). The sample here was CD4+ T cells from blood, taken before the transplant. This TCR derives from a human donor who received a combined kidney and bone marrow transplant. The CDR3 DNA reads as TGCGCCAGCAGTGAGTACTGGGGGTTAGCGGTCGAACACGATACGCAGTATTTT. Protein product: CASSEYWGLAVEHDTQYF.